A single sample is the source of the 10 T cell receptor beta chains below, sequenced in a study of metastatic and nonmetastatic thyroid tumors. TCRdb recomputed clones from the PCR reads via MiXCR. The sample shows over 15,000 clones, approximately 30% of them seen only once. All patients were untreated before thyroid surgery. The sequenced sample consisted of tumor tissue. The receptors come from a female donor with papillary thyroid cancer or a benign thyroid nodule (not recorded which). Some clones in this sample may be carry-over from other donors' samples.

The chain recombines TRBV7-3 with TRBJ2-1; 7 bases map to TRBD2. V gave up 1 base and J gave up 2 bases; unmatched junction bases: 5. Germline V gene sequence: CDR1 SGHTA, CDR2 FQGTGA. This CDR3 is built from 16 residues. The CDR3: CASSLNYGGTYNEQFF. The DNA for the CDR3 is TGTGCCAGCAGCTTAAATTACGGGGGGACCTACAATGAGCAGTTCTTC.

In regard to this clone: This may stem from a read error, because a much larger clone lies one nucleotide away. The same CDR3 arises from other DNA sequences in this sample as well. This rearrangement joins TRBV6-2 or TRBV6-3 to TRBJ1-4; TRBD1 is a possible D gene (5 bases). This CDR3 spans 15 amino acids. Trimming shortened V by 7 bases and J by 4 bases, and 16 bases separated the two germline ends. In germline, CDR1 is MNHEY, CDR2 SVGEGT. The CDR3, as DNA: TGTGCCAGCAACGCAGCCGGGACGGGTAATGAAAAACTGTTTTTT. It yields the protein CASNAAGTGNEKLFF.

In this sample, this clone turned up many times. A much larger clonotype is one base distant, so this may be a read error. The genes are TRBV15 and TRBJ2-7; D unclear. V lost 3 bases to trimming and J lost 1 base, with 10 bases between them. The CDR3 has 14 residues. CDR1 is LNHNV and CDR2 is YYDKDF in the germline V gene (reference sequence). The CDR3 coding sequence is TGTGCCACCAGCAGTTTCACACAGTCCTACGAGCAGTACTTC. Translated, it gives CATSSFTQSYEQYF. Complete variable domain (other parts from reference TRBV15 and TRBJ2-7): DAMVIQNPRYQVTQFGKPVTLSCSQTLNHNVMYWYQQKSSQAPKLLFHYYDKDFNNEADTPDNFQSRRPNTSFCFLDIRSPGLGDTAMYLCATSSFTQSYEQYFGPGTRLTVT.

This clone was seen more than once but under ten times. This may be a read error, as it is one base from a much larger clone. This chain links TRBV20-1 with TRBJ2-3; D gene unclear. The germline V gene encodes CDR1 DFQATT and CDR2 SNEGSKA (reference sequence). Trimming removed 3 bases at V and 1 base at J, with 8 bases between. The CDR3 runs 13 residues. The CDR3 DNA is TGCAGTGCTAGCCCCCCGTGCACAGATACGCAGTATTTT. Its protein is CSASPPCTDTQYF.

This rearrangement joins TRBV11-1 to TRBJ2-1; D not resolved. Germline V gene lookup returns CDR1 SGHAT and CDR2 FQDESV (reference sequence). The CDR3 length is 15 residues. V dropped 8 bases and J dropped 6 bases, with 20 bases sitting between them. The CDR3 reads CASGPVTPLGNEQFF. CDR3 DNA sequence: TGTGCCAGCGGCCCTGTGACCCCCCTGGGCAATGAGCAGTTCTTC.

In its sample, this clone was seen many times. Written as DNA, the CDR3 is TGCGCCAGCAGTCAAAACAGGGAATCACCCCTCCACTTT. It yields the protein CASSQNRESPLHF. The chain has TRBV5-1 and TRBJ1-6, with D possibly TRBD1 on 6 matching bases. This CDR3 spans 13 amino acids. The germline V gene has CDR1 SGHRS and CDR2 YFSETQ. Trimming took off 5 bases at V and 10 bases at J, with 13 bases between the two ends.

This clone was recorded many times. The J gene is TRBJ2-3, the V gene TRBV19; 9 bases are shared with TRBD2. The CDR3 runs to 14 residues. The trim removed 7 bases at V and 2 bases at J, leaving 4 bases unmatched. Germline loops: CDR1 LNHDA, CDR2 SQIVND (reference sequence). The CDR3 nucleotides read TGTGCCAGTAAAGCGGGGGGTTCCACAGATACGCAGTATTTT. As protein: CASKAGGSTDTQYF.

The chain joins TRBV7-8 to TRBJ2-3; D remains ambiguous. V was shortened by 5 bases and J by 1 base, with 16 bases between the two germline ends. CDR1 is SGHVS, CDR2 FQNEAQ, per germline. This CDR3 spans 16 amino acids. This chain's CDR3 is CASSRRPIWRTDTQYF. In nucleotides, the CDR3 is TGTGCCAGCAGCCGCCGGCCTATCTGGCGCACAGATACGCAGTATTTT.

The gene calls are TRBV5-1 and TRBJ2-3; D is possibly TRBD2 (5 bases). This CDR3 contains 14 residues. Germline V gives CDR1 SGHRS, CDR2 YFSETQ. Deletions cut 4 bases from V and 4 bases from J, with 13 bases between. Here the CDR3 reads CASSRGWAPDTQYF. The CDR3 region has the DNA TGCGCCAGCAGCCGCGGGTGGGCCCCAGATACGCAGTATTTT.

Note on this clone: One base away lies a much larger clone, so this may be a sequencing read error. For the CDR3, the DNA is TGTGCCAGCAGCATCTCACGCGGACTAGCGGACAGTGAGCAGTTCTTC. Its translation: CASSISRGLADSEQFF. The genes are TRBV9 and TRBJ2-1, with 10 bases fitting TRBD2. Germline values: CDR1 SGDLS, CDR2 YYNGEE. V shed 4 bases, J shed 9 bases, and the junction held 13 bases outside the gene matches. This CDR3 has 16 amino acids.